The 14 T cell receptor beta chains below all came from one sample that was sequenced in a study of blood T cell repertoires in COVID-19. Method: immunoSEQ multiplex PCR; TCRdb's copy keeps in-frame clones and lacks some. This table has hundreds of thousands of clones, around 82% appearing once. Sequencing was done on a sample of peripheral blood. These receptors were collected from a woman of 80 years or more with active or convalescent COVID-19.

The V and J genes are TRBV6-5 and TRBJ1-3; D is ambiguous. The CDR3 runs 12 residues. Per germline, CDR1 MNHEY and CDR2 SVGAGI. V gave up 6 bases and J gave up 8 bases, with 11 bases separating them. The CDR3 nucleotides are TGTGCCAGCAGAGAGGGCAGGTACACCATATATTTT. Protein product: CASREGRYTIYF.

The genes are TRBV5-6 and TRBJ1-2; 7 bases fit TRBD1. From germline, CDR1 is SGHDT and CDR2 YYEEEE. V lost 0 bases, J lost 4 bases, and 9 bases stayed unmatched. The CDR3 is 16 residues long. CDR3 region: CASSLGADRTFYGYTF. The CDR3 DNA sequence: TGTGCCAGCAGCTTGGGCGCGGACAGGACCTTCTATGGCTACACCTTC.

This clone was seen once. The V and J genes are TRBV3-1 (or the pseudogene TRBV3-2) and TRBJ2-7, with D perhaps TRBD1 (6 bases). Trimming cost V 4 bases and J 5 bases, with 15 bases left between them. This CDR3 is 14 amino acids long. Germline values: CDR1 LGHDT, CDR2 YNNKEL (reference sequence). In nucleotides, the CDR3 is TGTGCCAGCAGCCTTGGGGCAGGGGCGAACGAGCAGTACTTC. Translated: CASSLGAGANEQYF.

This sequence joins TRBV5-6 and TRBJ2-2; 13 nucleotides agree with TRBD2. In germline, CDR1 is SGHDT, CDR2 YYEEEE. There are 15 residues in the CDR3. V dropped 4 bases and J dropped 5; count of bases not matched to a gene: 2. CDR3 coding DNA: TGTGCCAGCAGCAAGGGACTAGCGGGAACCGGGGAGCTGTTTTTT. Residues: CASSKGLAGTGELFF.

This chain links TRBV18 with TRBJ2-7, with a possible D match to TRBD2 (6 bases). The CDR3 totals 15 residues. Trimming shortened V by 3 bases and J by 2 bases, and 14 bases separated the two germline ends. The germline CDR1 and CDR2 sequences are KGHSH and LQKENI. The CDR3 reads CASSPFSGKTYEQYF. In nucleotides, the CDR3 is TGTGCCAGCTCACCCTTTAGCGGAAAAACCTACGAGCAGTACTTC.

The chain recombines TRBV19 with TRBJ1-5, with no clear D. The CDR3 loop spans 17 amino acids. V was pared by 5 bases and J by 1 base, with 18 bases between. Germline CDR1 is LNHDA and CDR2 is SQIVND (reference sequence). The CDR3 protein is CASSLSGGHLSNQPQHF. In nucleotides, the CDR3 is TGTGCCAGTAGTCTATCGGGAGGGCATTTGAGCAATCAGCCCCAGCATTTT.

The CDR3 here is CATSKGSTYEQYF. The CDR3, as DNA: TGTGCCACCAGTAAGGGGTCCACCTACGAGCAGTACTTC. V and J are TRBV24-1 and TRBJ2-7; D perhaps matches TRBD1 (5 bases). Germline assignment: CDR1 KGHDR and CDR2 SFDVKD. Trimming left V 6 bases short and J 2 bases short, with 10 bases between. This CDR3 region has 13 residues.

With regard to this clone: This same CDR3 is encoded by further DNA sequences in the sample. The rearrangement joins TRBV5-1 to TRBJ1-6; D may be TRBD1 (5 bases). The CDR3 covers 13 residues. Germline V gene data show CDR1 as SGHRS and CDR2 as YFSETQ. V shed 4 bases and J shed 8 bases, with 10 bases lying between them. The CDR3: CASSLKGDSPLHF. DNA for the CDR3: TGCGCCAGCAGCCTTAAAGGGGATTCACCCCTCCACTTT.

The chain is built from TRBV5-1 and TRBJ1-4, with D possibly TRBD1 on 6 matching bases. Trimming removed 3 bases at V and 8 bases at J, with 17 bases between. CDR1 and CDR2 from the germline V gene are SGHRS and YFSETQ. CDR3 length equals 15 residues. The CDR3 here is CASSWGTSRDEKLFF. CDR3 nucleotides: TGCGCCAGCAGCTGGGGGACAAGTAGGGACGAAAAACTGTTTTTT.

V and J are TRBV10-3 and TRBJ1-2, with 8 nucleotides matching TRBD1. The V segment lost 0 bases and the J segment 6 bases; nucleotides outside the gene matches: 12. This CDR3 comprises 17 residues. Germline loops: CDR1 ENHRY, CDR2 SYGVKD. The CDR3 is CAISESPGGKREDGYTF. The CDR3 DNA reads as TGTGCCATCAGTGAGTCCCCAGGGGGCAAGCGAGAGGATGGCTACACCTTC.

The chain carries TRBV2 and TRBJ1-1, with unresolved D. The ends were cut back, 4 bases at V and 0 bases at J, with 18 bases in the middle. Germline V lookup: CDR1 SNHLY, CDR2 FYNNEI. There are 17 residues in the CDR3. CDR3 region: CASSVSEYRNMNTEAFF. The DNA for the CDR3 is TGTGCCAGCAGTGTAAGTGAGTACAGAAACATGAACACTGAAGCTTTCTTT.

The V gene is TRBV5-4, the J gene TRBJ2-3; 9 bases agree with TRBD2. The CDR3 sequence is 15 residues long. Germline assignment: CDR1 SGHNT and CDR2 YYREEE (reference sequence). Trimming removed 0 bases from V and 7 bases from J; junction bases left unmatched: 6. This CDR3 is CASSLGRGGRNTQYF. The CDR3 DNA reads as TGTGCCAGCAGCTTGGGGCGGGGGGGCCGGAATACGCAGTATTTT.

V is TRBV2 and J is TRBJ1-1, with no clear D. This CDR3 region has 15 residues. Germline values: CDR1 SNHLY, CDR2 FYNNEI. V lost 8 bases, J lost 0 bases, and 16 bases lay in between. Here the CDR3 DNA reads TGTGCCAGCCTCCTCGGGTGGTCCCTGAACACTGAAGCTTTCTTT. It codes for CASLLGWSLNTEAFF.

This clone was seen a single time. V is TRBV5-1 and J is TRBJ2-5; 9 bases agree with TRBD2. Germline V gives CDR1 SGHRS, CDR2 YFSETQ. This CDR3 has 14 amino acids. The trim removed 4 bases at V and 4 bases at J, leaving 5 bases unmatched. DNA of the CDR3: TGCGCCAGCAGCCAACCGACTAGCGGAGAGACCCAGTACTTC. This translates into CASSQPTSGETQYF.